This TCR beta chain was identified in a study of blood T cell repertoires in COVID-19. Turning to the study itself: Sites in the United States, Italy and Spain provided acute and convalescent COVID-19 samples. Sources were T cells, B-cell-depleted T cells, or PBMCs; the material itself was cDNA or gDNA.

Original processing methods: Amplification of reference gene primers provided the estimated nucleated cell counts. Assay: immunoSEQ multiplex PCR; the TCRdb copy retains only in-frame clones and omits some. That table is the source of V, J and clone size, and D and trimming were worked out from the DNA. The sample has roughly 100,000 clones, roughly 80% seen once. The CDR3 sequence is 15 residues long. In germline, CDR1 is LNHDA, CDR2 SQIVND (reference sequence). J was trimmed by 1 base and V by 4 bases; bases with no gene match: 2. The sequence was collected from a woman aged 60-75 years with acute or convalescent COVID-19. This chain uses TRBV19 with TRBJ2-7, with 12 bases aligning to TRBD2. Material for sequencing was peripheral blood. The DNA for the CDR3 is TGTGCCAGTAGTACCCTAGCGGGAGGGTCCTACGAGCAGTACTTC. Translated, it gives CASSTLAGGSYEQYF.